This is a list of T cell receptor beta chains from one sample in a study of blood T cells in healthy people across ages. Via MiXCR, TCRdb re-called the 5' RACE reads, giving one row per CDR3 protein. Of some 1,500,000 distinct CDR3 sequences detected, approximately 42% appear once; the ten largest clones hold approximately 4.1%. Source material: blood. The receptors were sampled from a woman younger than 35 in good health. The CDR3 runs from the conserved cysteine through the conserved F or W. Size is stated for part of the rows, as once, few or many counts, or as a class when the clone is expanded.

J	V	size	CDR3
TRBJ2-3	TRBV4-1	once	CASSQGPGGADTQYF
TRBJ1-1	TRBV9	NA	CASSVTTGGEAFF
TRBJ2-7	TRBV20-1	NA	CSARDLRNIGIYEQYF
TRBJ2-5	TRBV9	NA	CASSVGTGVETQYF
NA	TRBV7-8	NA	CASSITGSLYEQYF
TRBJ2-7	TRBV29-1	few	CSVRGGIGNEQYF
TRBJ2-1	TRBV6-5	few	CASSFDHPMRLAGELNEQFF
TRBJ2-1	TRBV5-5	NA	CASSGWDNYNEQFF
TRBJ2-7	TRBV9	NA	CASSVVSGTYNEQYF
TRBJ1-5	TRBV9	NA	CASGEDSNQPQHF
TRBJ1-2	TRBV29-1	NA	CSVPGNSNYGYTF
NA	TRBV3-1	few	CASCAESSYNEQYF
TRBJ1-2	TRBV7-2	NA	CASRAGGGYGYTF
TRBJ2-7	TRBV9	NA	CASSASGTSDYEQYF
TRBJ1-1	TRBV12-3/TRBV12-4	NA	CASSRTPGPEAFF
TRBJ2-1	TRBV14	once	CAGSQDLSWGEQFF
TRBJ1-5	TRBV7-8	NA	CASSLVQAGSQPQHF
TRBJ2-2	TRBV12-3/TRBV12-4	NA	CASIPSGQGTGELFF
TRBJ2-7	TRBV7-2	few	CASSLGGTKYEQYF
TRBJ1-4	TRBV12-3/TRBV12-4	few	CASRGQSNEKLFF
TRBJ2-1	TRBV13	few	CASSLGAPTYNERFF
TRBJ2-2	TRBV5-5	NA	CASRTPGQGFTGELFF
TRBJ1-4	TRBV20-1	NA	CSARDVVRDGANEKLFF
TRBJ2-7	TRBV12-3/TRBV12-4	NA	CASSPGGTHEQYF
TRBJ1-1	TRBV15	NA	CATRYAKRNTEAFF
TRBJ1-2	TRBV29-1	NA	CSGGDRGSNGYTF
NA	TRBV27	once	CASSPGLAGILINEQYF
TRBJ2-4	TRBV14	NA	CASSQDSMAGTKNIQYF
TRBJ1-5	TRBV6-1	NA	CASSEFGGPQHF
TRBJ1-5	TRBV12-3/TRBV12-4	NA	CASRRGGILLQPQHF
TRBJ2-4	TRBV3-1	few	CASTGAGGIQYF
TRBJ1-2	TRBV6-1	few	CASGPKERNYGYTF
TRBJ1-2	TRBV6-6	NA	CASSYGERAYGYTF
TRBJ2-3	TRBV6-2/TRBV6-3	few	CASRQRGRSTDTQYF
TRBJ2-1	TRBV6-5	NA	CASSYSTSGGSREQFF
TRBJ2-7	TRBV12-3/TRBV12-4	NA	CASTPRGPRYEQYF
TRBJ1-6	TRBV20-1	NA	CSARDLGRDNSPPHF
TRBJ1-4	TRBV6-5	few	CASSPGQGSTNEKLFF
TRBJ2-3	TRBV5-6	once	CASRQDRAADTQYF
TRBJ2-3	TRBV7-2	NA	CASNFAGTGVTDTQYF
TRBJ2-3	TRBV6-5	NA	CASSYSRWGQGADTQYF
TRBJ1-5	TRBV30	few	CAWSPGGNQPQHF
TRBJ2-7	TRBV29-1	NA	CSVEDRGSGSYNEQYF
TRBJ1-4	TRBV6-1	NA	CASSGGTAFNEKLFF
TRBJ2-3	TRBV7-2	NA	CASSVNPGQAQYF
TRBJ2-1	TRBV7-2	NA	CASSNTQGTFVSYNEQFF
TRBJ1-4	TRBV18	NA	CASSPMGGATNEKLFF
TRBJ2-4	TRBV6-2/TRBV6-3	few	CASSYRRTSGLSYF
TRBJ2-7	TRBV12-3/TRBV12-4	NA	CASSPGLAGEGEQYF
TRBJ2-3	TRBV7-2	NA	CASSIRQGPLTDTQYF
TRBJ1-4	TRBV29-1	NA	CSVARDRGFNEKLFF
TRBJ1-6	TRBV12-3/TRBV12-4	few	CASSTQTRSRSPLHF
TRBJ2-7	TRBV5-1	NA	CASSLGSTWDYEQYF
TRBJ2-1	TRBV20-1	few	CSARIQRGCNEQFF
TRBJ1-2	TRBV20-1	NA	CSASPGTIYGYTF
TRBJ1-1	TRBV27	NA	CASRDRDMNTETFF
TRBJ1-1	TRBV7-6	few	CASSLAGTDRIEAFF